These 27 T cell receptor beta chains originate from one sample sequenced in a study of technical replicates of blood from several donors. Method: immunoSEQ multiplex PCR; TCRdb's copy keeps in-frame clones and lacks some. This sample yields about 58,000 clones, of which roughly 95% are seen a single time; about 3% belongs to the top ten. Sequenced sample: PBMCs. These TCRs come from a human donor in good health. Some clones in this sample may be carry-over from other donors' samples.

This clone came up once. This chain connects TRBV4-1 to TRBJ2-2, with D hard to call. Trimming stripped 0 bases from V and 4 bases from J, with 12 bases between. Per the germline V gene, CDR1 is MGHRA and CDR2 is YSYEKL. The CDR3 is 16 residues long. In DNA form, the CDR3 reads TGCGCCAGCAGCCAAGACCCAACTCTAACCACCGGGGAGCTGTTTTTT. Amino acids: CASSQDPTLTTGELFF.

This rearrangement joins TRBV6-5 to TRBJ1-4; D remains unclear. There are 12 residues in the CDR3. The V gene lost 5 bases and the J gene lost 8 bases, with 9 bases spanning the gap. CDR1 is MNHEY and CDR2 is SVGAGI in the germline V gene. The chain's CDR3 is CASSQNGEKLFF. The DNA of the CDR3 is TGTGCCAGCAGTCAGAACGGGGAAAAACTGTTTTTT.

CDR3 nucleotide sequence: TGTGCCAGCAGAGACAGCTATATCCAAGAGACCCAGTACTTC. Its translation: CASRDSYIQETQYF. The chain links TRBV7-9 to TRBJ2-5, with D perhaps matching TRBD1 (5 bases). The CDR3 runs 14 residues. V was shortened by 6 bases and J by 1 base, with 12 bases between the two germline ends. From germline, CDR1 is SEHNR and CDR2 FQNEAQ (reference sequence). Full variable domain (remainder filled in from reference TRBV7-9 and TRBJ2-5): DTGVSQNPRHKITKRGQNVTFRCDPISEHNRLYWYRQTLGQGPEFLTYFQNEAQLEKSRLLSDRFSAERPKGSFSTLEIQRTEQGDSAMYLCASRDSYIQETQYFGPGTRLLVL.

In DNA, the CDR3 is TGCGCCAGCAGCCAAGAAGATTCTAGCTACAATGAGCAGTTCTTC. This gives the protein CASSQEDSSYNEQFF. V and J are TRBV4-3 and TRBJ2-1; D not resolved. Deletions cut 0 bases from V and 3 bases from J, with 9 bases between. Germline lookup yields CDR1 LGHNA and CDR2 YSLEER. This CDR3 has 15 amino acids.

The chain links TRBV7-9 to TRBJ1-1; the D gene is possibly TRBD1 (6 bases). There are 14 residues in the CDR3. In germline, CDR1 is SEHNR, CDR2 FQNEAQ (reference sequence). V gave up 3 bases and J gave up 2 bases, with 10 bases separating them. The CDR3 region is CASSFGTPNTEAFF. CDR3 DNA sequence: TGTGCCAGCAGCTTTGGGACACCAAACACTGAAGCTTTCTTT.

The V and J genes are TRBV25-1 and TRBJ1-5; D possibly corresponds to TRBD1 (6 bases). V shed 5 bases and J shed 4 bases, with 9 bases lying between them. CDR3 length equals 13 residues. Germline V gene data show CDR1 as MGHDK and CDR2 as SYGVNS. CDR3 nucleotide sequence: TGTGCCAGCAGTCCCCAGGGGAATCAGCCCCAGCATTTT. Protein: CASSPQGNQPQHF.

This rearrangement joins TRBV4-1 to TRBJ2-7; the D is unclear. V was cut by 0 bases and J by 4 bases, with 7 bases left in between. The CDR3 is 13 amino acids. Per the germline V gene, CDR1 is MGHRA and CDR2 is YSYEKL. CDR3 bases: TGCGCCAGCAGCCAAGAAGACGGGTACGAGCAGTACTTC. Protein product: CASSQEDGYEQYF.

The V gene is TRBV5-1, the J gene TRBJ2-1; a weak D match, TRBD1 (5 bases). This CDR3 has 14 amino acids. The V end was cut by 6 bases, the J end by 4 bases, with 14 bases between. In germline, CDR1 is SGHRS, CDR2 YFSETQ. CDR3 nucleotide sequence: TGCGCCAGCACCCCGGTAGGGGCTTACAATGAGCAGTTCTTC. Translation gives CASTPVGAYNEQFF.

This clone was detected only once. The V gene is TRBV10-1, the J gene TRBJ1-6; D perhaps matches TRBD1 (5 bases). V lost 3 bases to trimming and J lost 7 bases, with 13 bases between them. The CDR3 sequence is 15 residues long. Germline CDR1 reads WNHNN; CDR2 reads SYGVQD (reference sequence). The DNA of the CDR3 is TGCGCCAGCAGTGATAAGGACATCCGGAATTCACCCCTCCACTTT. The encoded protein is CASSDKDIRNSPLHF.

This clone has a handful of counts. The chain uses TRBV5-4 and TRBJ2-7; TRBD1 might be the D (5 bases). V was shortened by 1 base and J by 3 bases, with 11 bases between the two germline ends. This CDR3 has 14 residues. Germline V gene lookup returns CDR1 SGHNT and CDR2 YYREEE (reference sequence). CDR3 DNA sequence: TGTGCCAGCAGCTTGAGCACAGGATTCTACGAGCAGTACTTC. This gives the protein CASSLSTGFYEQYF.

J is TRBJ2-3 and V is TRBV9, with 14 bases aligning to TRBD2. CDR1 is SGDLS and CDR2 is YYNGEE in the germline V gene. Germline trimming cut 0 bases from V and 13 bases from J; bases unmatched to any gene: 10. The CDR3 consists of 16 residues. CDR3 residues: CASSVERGGLAGVKYF. The CDR3 DNA sequence: TGTGCCAGCAGCGTAGAAAGAGGGGGACTAGCGGGAGTGAAGTATTTT. The complete variable domain, with remaining parts taken from reference TRBV9 and TRBJ2-3, reads DSGVTQTPKHLITATGQRVTLRCSPRSGDLSVYWYQQSLDQGLQFLIQYYNGEERAKGNILERFSAQQFPDLHSELNLSSLELGDSALYFCASSVERGGLAGVKYFGPGTRLTVL.

This chain connects TRBV30 to TRBJ1-2; tentatively, D is TRBD1 (5 bases). Deletions cut 1 base from V and 2 bases from J, with 8 bases between. This CDR3 is 13 amino acids long. The germline CDR1 and CDR2 sequences are GTSNPN and SVGIG (reference sequence). The CDR3 DNA follows: TGTGCCTGGAGTGCGGCAGGGAACTATGGCTACACCTTC. It codes for CAWSAAGNYGYTF.

The chain couples TRBV4-1 to TRBJ2-7; 7 nucleotides align to TRBD2. Unmatched junction bases numbered 12, after V lost 3 bases and J lost 7 bases. Germline lookup yields CDR1 MGHRA and CDR2 YSYEKL. CDR3 length: 15 amino acids. CDR3 nucleotide sequence: TGCGCCAGCAGCCAGGGCGGAGCGGGATTGAGAGAGCAGTACTTC. Its protein is CASSQGGAGLREQYF.

This chain joins TRBV30 and TRBJ1-1; the D gene is possibly TRBD1 (6 bases). Germline CDR1 is GTSNPN and CDR2 is SVGIG (reference sequence). Trimming stripped 0 bases from V and 2 bases from J, with 19 bases between. The CDR3 length is 17 residues. The CDR3 bases are TGTGCCTGGAGTGTACCCCCTCCGCCAGGGACAAACACTGAAGCTTTCTTT. As protein: CAWSVPPPPGTNTEAFF.

This chain uses TRBV11-2 with TRBJ2-2, with unresolved D. The V and J ends lost 1 base and 5 bases respectively, with 5 bases between them. The CDR3 covers 13 residues. Germline-derived CDR1 and CDR2 are SGHAT and FQNNGV. CDR3 nucleotide sequence: TGTGCCAGCAGCTTAGTCCCGACCGGGGAGCTGTTTTTT. This codes for CASSLVPTGELFF.

The chain recombines TRBV4-2 with TRBJ1-4, with 9 bases matching TRBD1. The CDR3 extends over 14 amino acids. From germline, CDR1 is LGHNA and CDR2 YNFKEQ. V dropped 4 bases and J dropped 8; count of bases not matched to a gene: 5. The CDR3 DNA sequence: TGTGCCAGCAGCCCAGGGACAGGGTTGGAAAAACTGTTTTTT. Translating gives CASSPGTGLEKLFF.

The chain recombines TRBV9 with TRBJ1-2; D is perhaps TRBD1 (5 bases). The ends were cut back, 2 bases at V and 8 bases at J, with 16 bases in the middle. The CDR3 extends over 14 amino acids. CDR1 and CDR2 (germline): SGDLS, YYNGEE. For the CDR3, the DNA is TGTGCCAGCAGCGTTGGGGGGAGCAAGGAGGGCTACACCTTC. Translated: CASSVGGSKEGYTF.

The J gene is TRBJ1-3, the V gene TRBV10-3; 7 positions agree with TRBD1. The germline V gene encodes CDR1 ENHRY and CDR2 SYGVKD. Trimming at V came to 2 bases and at J to 4 bases, leaving 2 bases not matched to a gene. This CDR3 is built from 14 residues. The CDR3 bases are TGTGCCATCAGTGAGAGGGGGCAAGGAAACACCATATATTTT. Residues: CAISERGQGNTIYF.

The CDR3 loop reads CASSEADDPKYF. Here the CDR3 DNA reads TGTGCCAGCAGCGAAGCGGACGACCCAAAGTACTTC. The chain couples TRBV9 to TRBJ2-7; D might be TRBD2 (5 bases). The CDR3 totals 12 residues. Trimming stripped 3 bases from V and 11 bases from J, with 15 bases between. The germline gives CDR1 SGDLS, CDR2 YYNGEE.

This chain joins TRBV7-6 and TRBJ1-6; D possibly corresponds to TRBD1 (5 bases). CDR3 length: 16 residues. Germline-derived CDR1 and CDR2 are SGHVS and FNYEAQ. Trimming left V 5 bases short and J 8 bases short, with 19 bases between. The CDR3 loop is CASSQSGGTAHSPLHF. In nucleotides, the CDR3 is TGTGCCAGCAGCCAAAGTGGTGGGACTGCGCATTCACCCCTCCACTTT.

The rearrangement links TRBV7-9 to TRBJ2-5, with 7 bases lining up with TRBD2. With 5 bases clipped from V and 0 bases from J, the junction kept 6 bases outside the gene matches. CDR1 and CDR2 (germline): SEHNR, FQNEAQ (reference sequence). CDR3 size: 15 residues. DNA for the CDR3: TGTGCCAGCAGCACCCGCGGGGGACACCAAGAGACCCAGTACTTC. This sequence encodes CASSTRGGHQETQYF.

This chain links TRBV7-3 with TRBJ2-2, with 9 bases identical to TRBD2. CDR3 length: 15 amino acids. Unmatched junction bases numbered 5, after V lost 4 bases and J lost 5 bases. Germline values: CDR1 SGHTA, CDR2 FQGTGA. The chain's CDR3 is CASSSAGGRTGELFF. The CDR3 DNA reads TGTGCCAGCAGCTCGGCGGGGGGGAGGACCGGGGAGCTGTTTTTT.

V usage is TRBV30 and J usage is TRBJ1-1, with D hard to call. Trimming removed 4 bases at V and 3 bases at J, with 6 bases between. CDR3 length: 11 residues. The V gene's germline CDR1 is GTSNPN and CDR2 SVGIG (reference sequence). The CDR3 coding sequence is TGTGCCTGGAAAGAGGACACTGAAGCTTTCTTT. It encodes CAWKEDTEAFF.

The V call is TRBV6-1, the J call TRBJ2-7; D is ambiguous. The V gene lost 6 bases and the J gene lost 6 bases, with 12 bases spanning the gap. This CDR3 has 12 amino acids. From germline, CDR1 is MNHNS and CDR2 SASEGT. DNA for the CDR3: TGTGCCAGCAGCCGCACAGTATCCGAGCAGTACTTC. Amino acids: CASSRTVSEQYF.

The rearrangement links TRBV9 to TRBJ2-3, with 7 nucleotides matching TRBD2. CDR3 length equals 15 residues. CDR1 and CDR2 from the germline V gene are SGDLS and YYNGEE. The ends lost 0 bases at V and 6 bases at J; junction bases unmatched: 7. CDR3 DNA sequence: TGTGCCAGCAGCGTAGACGTGCGGGAGTTTGATACGCAGTATTTT. Its protein product is CASSVDVREFDTQYF.

This clone occurred once. The rearrangement links TRBV19 to TRBJ2-7; the match to TRBD2 covers 9 bases. The CDR3 runs to 14 residues. Germline V gene data show CDR1 as LNHDA and CDR2 as SQIVND (reference sequence). The V gene end was trimmed by 6 bases and the J gene end by 2 bases; junction bases not matched to a gene: 5. CDR3 region: CASRWASGTYEQYF. CDR3 bases: TGTGCCAGTAGATGGGCTAGCGGGACCTACGAGCAGTACTTC.

This chain links TRBV7-9 with TRBJ2-2; a weak D match, TRBD2 (5 bases). CDR3 length equals 19 residues. CDR1 and CDR2 from the germline V gene are SEHNR and FQNEAQ (reference sequence). V was pared by 5 bases and J by 6 bases, with 28 bases between. The CDR3 bases are TGTGCCAGCAGCCGCTTTCCCCCCCAATTACTAGATGAGGCCGGGGAGCTGTTTTTT. Protein sequence: CASSRFPPQLLDEAGELFF.